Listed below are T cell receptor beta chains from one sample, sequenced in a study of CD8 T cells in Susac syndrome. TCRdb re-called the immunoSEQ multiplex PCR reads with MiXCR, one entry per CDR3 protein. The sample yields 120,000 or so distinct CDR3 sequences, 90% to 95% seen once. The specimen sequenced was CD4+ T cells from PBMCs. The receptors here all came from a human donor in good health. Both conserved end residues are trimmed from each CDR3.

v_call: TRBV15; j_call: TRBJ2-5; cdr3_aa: ATSRVRVVETQY
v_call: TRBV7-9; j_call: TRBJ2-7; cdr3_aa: ASSLAAGPYEQY
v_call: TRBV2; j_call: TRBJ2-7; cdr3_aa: ASSWTSDEQY
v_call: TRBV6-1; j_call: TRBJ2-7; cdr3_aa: ASRGDRGRPYEQY
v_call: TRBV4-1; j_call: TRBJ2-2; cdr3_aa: ASSQDLGQVKNTGELF
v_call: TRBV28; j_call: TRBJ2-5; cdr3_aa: ASSGAGQGQETQY
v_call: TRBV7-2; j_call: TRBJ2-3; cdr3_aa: ASSSTDTQY
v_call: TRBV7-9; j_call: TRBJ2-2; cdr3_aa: ASSLGSHTGELF
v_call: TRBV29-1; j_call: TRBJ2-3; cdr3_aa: SAKGVPTDTQY
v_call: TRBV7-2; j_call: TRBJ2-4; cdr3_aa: ASSRGQAGRGNIQY
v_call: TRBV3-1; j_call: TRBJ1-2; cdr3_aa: ASSKDRGQSGYT
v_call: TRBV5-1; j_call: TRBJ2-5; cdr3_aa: ASSLGPQETQY
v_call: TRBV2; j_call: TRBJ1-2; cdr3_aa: ASSEALRWGNSYGYT
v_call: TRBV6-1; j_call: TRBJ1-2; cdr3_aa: ASSSPGTGRDSYGYT
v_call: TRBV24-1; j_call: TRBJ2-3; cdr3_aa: ATSDPRQLPTDTQY
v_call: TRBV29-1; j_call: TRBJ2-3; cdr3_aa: SVGPRLTDTQY
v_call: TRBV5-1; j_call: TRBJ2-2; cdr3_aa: ASSHIGTLTLNTGELF
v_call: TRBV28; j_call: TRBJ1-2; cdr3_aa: ASSLGVGGYT
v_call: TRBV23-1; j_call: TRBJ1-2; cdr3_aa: ASSQSRVPNYGYT
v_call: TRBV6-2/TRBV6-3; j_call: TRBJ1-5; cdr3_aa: ASMVGGVNQPQH
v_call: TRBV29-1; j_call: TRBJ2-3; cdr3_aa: SVSTAGSTDTQY
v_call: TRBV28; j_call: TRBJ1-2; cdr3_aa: ASTMDGVGGMSYT
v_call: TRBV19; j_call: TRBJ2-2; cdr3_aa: ASSIPGLGYTGELF
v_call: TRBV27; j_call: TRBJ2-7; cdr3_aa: ASSRGGVSYEQY
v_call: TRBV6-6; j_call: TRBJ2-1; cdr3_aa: ASSTDGRYEQF
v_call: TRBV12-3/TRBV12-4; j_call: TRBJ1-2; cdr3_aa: ASRLRRSYGYT
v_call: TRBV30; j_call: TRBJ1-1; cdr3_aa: ACRTGVEAF
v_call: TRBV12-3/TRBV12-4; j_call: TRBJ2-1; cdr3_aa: ASSARGTGAYNEQF
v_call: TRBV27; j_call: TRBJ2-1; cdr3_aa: ASSLSLASLSYNEQF
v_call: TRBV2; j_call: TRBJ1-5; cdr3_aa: ASSVLGPNQPQH
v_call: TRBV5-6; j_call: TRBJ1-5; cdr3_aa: ASSAGGQPQH
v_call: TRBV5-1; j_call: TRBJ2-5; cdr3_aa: ASSLAGTPRGETQY
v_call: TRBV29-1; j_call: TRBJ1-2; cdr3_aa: SVEDTRQNGYT